Each of the 32 T cell receptor beta chains below was sequenced from the same sample in a study of T cells expressing NK-cell markers (dated by TCRdb to about 2020). Library construction relied on 5' RACE. The instrument given in TCRdb is Illumina HiSeq 2000. TCRdb reprocessed the reads, reporting each CDR3 protein sequence once and no DNA. The table of this sample itemizes fewer than 400,000 distinct CDR3 sequences. The ten top clones hold around 10% of the sample. Source material: blood T cells: a sorted CD56 or NKG2C T cell subset, CD4+ or CD8+ T cells, or bulk PBMC T cells (not recorded which). The receptors were gathered from a woman between 45 and 60 years old in good health. Donor details come from another sample of the same person, matched by shared clones.

This chain connects TRBV7-8 to TRBJ2-1; absent DNA, TCRdb's TRBD2 call cannot be checked. This CDR3 has 19 amino acids. Germline CDR1 and CDR2: SGHVS and FQNEAQ. CDR3 residues: CASSLVDPRASGRNSEQFF.

The chain joins TRBV29-1 to TRBJ1-6. Germline-derived CDR1 and CDR2 are SQVTM and ANQGSEA. The length of the CDR3 is 13 residues. CDR3 protein: CSVAEGHNSPLHF.

The gene calls are TRBV5-1 and TRBJ1-1; TCRdb reports TRBD1, a call that lacks DNA to check it against. In germline, CDR1 is SGHRS, CDR2 YFSETQ. This CDR3 is built from 18 residues. The CDR3 protein is CASSRGVSGRTENTEAFF.

The CDR3 is CASSLASGLTGELFF. This rearrangement joins TRBV11-2 to TRBJ2-2; the TRBD2 assignment by TCRdb is unverifiable without DNA. This CDR3 has 15 residues. Germline CDR1 is SGHAT and CDR2 is FQNNGV.

The V gene is TRBV12-3 or TRBV12-4, the J gene TRBJ1-2. CDR3 size: 14 residues. The CDR3 spells CASSYGSEAYGYTF.

The chain recombines TRBV5-1 with TRBJ2-5. Per the germline V gene, CDR1 is SGHRS and CDR2 is YFSETQ. The CDR3 runs 14 residues. The CDR3 region is CASSPYGVGETQYF.

The chain links TRBV12-3 or TRBV12-4 to TRBJ2-1; TCRdb picks TRBD2, but there is no DNA to check that call. The CDR3 is 14 amino acids. CDR3: CASGGLAGGHEQFF.

The chain recombines TRBV6-2 or TRBV6-3 with TRBJ2-1; lacking DNA, the TRBD2 call made by TCRdb goes unchecked. CDR3 length: 17 residues. Germline V CDR1 and CDR2: MNHEY, SVGEGT. The CDR3 sequence: CASSESTGWIGRYEQFF.

This chain joins TRBV6-5 and TRBJ2-1; the TCRdb call, TRBD2, lacks DNA for checking. CDR3 length: 13 residues. Germline CDR1 is MNHEY and CDR2 is SVGAGI. The chain's CDR3 is CASKAGGPVEQFF.

The V gene is TRBV29-1, the J gene TRBJ1-1; the D call from TCRdb, TRBD1, cannot be confirmed without DNA. Germline V lookup: CDR1 SQVTM, CDR2 ANQGSEA. The CDR3 is made up of 13 amino acids. The CDR3 sequence: CSVAQGLNTEAFF.

The V gene is TRBV7-7, the J gene TRBJ2-2. The CDR3 runs 12 residues. CDR1 and CDR2 from the germline V gene are SSHAT and FNYEAQ (reference sequence). This CDR3 is CASGQTAGELFF.

The chain has TRBV12-3 or TRBV12-4 and TRBJ2-1; TCRdb's D gene call, TRBD1, goes unchecked for lack of DNA. The CDR3 is 16 amino acids. CDR3 protein: CASSMVGAGGRGEQFF.

This sequence joins TRBV10-3 and TRBJ2-7; the TCRdb D gene call, TRBD2, has no DNA to confirm it. Per germline, CDR1 ENHRY and CDR2 SYGVKD. The CDR3 loop spans 14 amino acids. The CDR3 spells CAISSELVEDEQYF.

CDR3 loop: CSASHSGRGDTQYF. The rearrangement uses TRBV20-1 and TRBJ2-3; TCRdb reports TRBD2, a call that lacks DNA to check it against. The germline CDR1 and CDR2 sequences are DFQATT and SNEGSKA (reference sequence). The CDR3 loop spans 14 amino acids.

This chain joins TRBV28 and TRBJ2-7; TCRdb's D call of TRBD1 is untestable without DNA. CDR1 is MDHEN and CDR2 is SYDVKM in the germline V gene. This CDR3 has 14 residues. CDR3 in amino acids: CASSHQTGSHEQYF.

V gene TRBV21-1 combines with J gene TRBJ2-7; TCRdb lists TRBD1, though no DNA is available to test this call. TRBV21-1 is designated a pseudogene. This CDR3 is 16 amino acids long. This chain's CDR3 is CASPSTLGQGDYEQYF.

J is TRBJ2-1 and V is TRBV5-1; absent DNA, TCRdb's TRBD2 call cannot be checked. Germline-derived CDR1 and CDR2 are SGHRS and YFSETQ. The CDR3 loop spans 15 amino acids. CDR3 sequence: CASSTFAGVVNEQFF.

V usage is TRBV20-1 and J usage is TRBJ2-1; absent DNA, TCRdb's TRBD2 call cannot be checked. Germline CDR1 DFQATT, CDR2 SNEGSKA (reference sequence). There are 14 residues in the CDR3. CDR3 region: CSAAKREVYNEQFF.

The chain joins TRBV2 to TRBJ2-3; the TCRdb call, TRBD1, lacks DNA for checking. CDR3 size: 16 residues. CDR1 is SNHLY and CDR2 is FYNNEI in the germline V gene. CDR3 sequence: CASAPITGRSTDTQYF.

The J gene is TRBJ2-3, the V gene TRBV21-1; lacking DNA, the TRBD2 call made by TCRdb goes unchecked. TRBV21-1 is a known pseudogene. The CDR3 consists of 16 residues. CDR3 loop: CASSKGLAANTDTQYF.

The chain is built from TRBV28 and TRBJ1-4; TCRdb designates TRBD1, a call that cannot be tested without DNA. The CDR3 sequence is 12 residues long. The germline V gene has CDR1 MDHEN and CDR2 SYDVKM. The CDR3 protein is CASSSPGQDVFF. Based on the CDR3 plus reference TRBV28 and TRBJ1-4, the full variable domain is DVKVTQSSRYLVKRTGEKVFLECVQDMDHENMFWYRQDPGLGLRLIYFSYDVKMKEKGDIPEGYSVSREKKERFSLILESASTNQTSMYLCASSSPGQDVFFGSGTQLSVL.

The rearrangement uses TRBV12-3 or TRBV12-4 and TRBJ2-7; TCRdb's D call, TRBD2, is unchecked because there is no DNA. The CDR3 runs to 16 residues. CDR3 loop: CASSQGLAGLSYEQYF.

The rearrangement uses TRBV14 and TRBJ1-1; TCRdb picks TRBD1, but there is no DNA to check that call. Germline assignment: CDR1 SGHDN and CDR2 FVKESK. The CDR3 length is 16 residues. The CDR3 sequence is CASSQDQPGGNTEAFF.

The chain has TRBV12-3 or TRBV12-4 and TRBJ2-6. CDR3 length equals 15 residues. CDR3 sequence reads: CASSLSNSGANVLTF.

The chain combines TRBV12-3 or TRBV12-4 with TRBJ2-4; no DNA is available, so the TRBD1 call from TCRdb remains unchecked. The CDR3 has 15 amino acids. CDR3 sequence: CASTPRQGGNNIQYF.

The rearrangement links TRBV12-3 or TRBV12-4 to TRBJ1-2. The CDR3 is 15 residues long. The CDR3 protein is CASTPGGSTNYGYTF.

V and J are TRBV12-3 or TRBV12-4 and TRBJ1-5. The CDR3 is made up of 16 amino acids. The CDR3 protein is CASRGSGPYGNQPQHF.

The chain couples TRBV12-3 or TRBV12-4 to TRBJ2-1; TCRdb gives TRBD1 as the D gene, but with no DNA this cannot be confirmed. The CDR3 contains 13 residues. CDR3 residues: CASSPPPGLRQFF.

The genes are TRBV7-9 and TRBJ2-2; without DNA, the TCRdb call of TRBD2 cannot be checked. The CDR3 has 16 residues. Germline V CDR1 and CDR2: SEHNR, FQNEAQ (reference sequence). The CDR3 loop reads CASSFLRRVGGGELFF.

V usage is TRBV6-1 and J usage is TRBJ2-3; without DNA, the TCRdb call of TRBD1 cannot be checked. CDR1 is MNHNS and CDR2 is SASEGT in the germline V gene. The CDR3 extends over 13 amino acids. CDR3 sequence reads: CASSNPDQGTQYF.

This chain uses TRBV29-1 with TRBJ2-6; the TCRdb D gene call, TRBD1, has no DNA to confirm it. CDR3 length equals 15 residues. The germline V gene encodes CDR1 SQVTM and CDR2 ANQGSEA. The CDR3 protein is CSVAGQGKGANVLTF.

The gene calls are TRBV5-1 and TRBJ2-5; TCRdb's D gene call, TRBD1, goes unchecked for lack of DNA. Germline lookup yields CDR1 SGHRS and CDR2 YFSETQ. The CDR3 totals 13 residues. CDR3 region: CASSGEQEETQYF.